The sequence of this TCR beta chain was determined in a study of OX40 agonist ivuxolimab in advanced cancers. The CDR3 is 15 residues long. V was clipped by 5 bases and J by 3 bases; unmatched bases: 7. Germline lookup yields CDR1 SEHNR and CDR2 FQNEAQ (reference sequence). Here immunoSEQ multiplex PCR was the method, and the copy in TCRdb shows in-frame clones only, minus some. The repertoire holds 53,000 or so clones, around four fifths seen once, with under 3.5% in the top ten. The source is an adult with an advanced solid tumor such as melanoma, head and neck, liver or kidney cancer. The sequences come from CD4+ or CD8+ T cells sorted from blood, collected in a trial of the OX40 agonist ivuxolimab. The chain combines TRBV7-9 with TRBJ2-7; 10 bases agree with TRBD2. DNA of the CDR3: TGTGCCAGCAGCCCTGGGACTAGCGTGTACTACGAGCAGTACTTC. Protein: CASSPGTSVYYEQYF.